This T cell receptor beta chain was obtained from a study of blood T cells in healthy people across ages. Study-wide results and limits: Per million T cells, TCR beta diversity dropped about linearly as age rose.

In regard to this clonotype: As yet, its antigen is unknown.

For the second PCR, which ran for about 7 to 11 cycles, a sample-barcoded 5' primer and a J-beta primer mix were used. TCRdb itself ran the 5' RACE reads through MiXCR, one entry per CDR3 protein. The sample gives approximately 770,000 distinct CDR3 sequences, nearly 60% of which show up once; 20% to 25% is in the top ten. This CDR3 comprises 12 residues. Germline-derived CDR1 and CDR2 are SQVTM and ANQGSEA. Sequencing was carried out using blood. This TCR derives from a man younger than 40 in good health. The chain recombines TRBV29-1 with TRBJ2-4; tentative D call: TRBD1 (6 bases). The DNA end is a closer match to TRBJ2-7, so the J assignment may be wrong. CDR3 coding DNA: TGCAGCGCCGGACAGTACACCTACGAGCAGTACTTC. This translates into CSAGQYTYEQYF.